Listed below are T cell receptor beta chains from one sample, sequenced in a study of shared clonotypes between healthy human individuals. Profiling relied on immunoSEQ multiplex PCR, and the TCRdb table lists in-frame clones only, not all of them. The table has about 2.1 million clones, 90% to 95% seen once. The sample was naive CD8+ T cells from PBMCs. These receptors came from a man aged 18-30 years in good health. Some clones in this sample may be carry-over from other donors' samples. Each CDR3 is given with its conserved first and last residue. Fields, in order: J gene, V gene, D gene, CDR3 protein, CDR3 DNA. A D gene is named only where the DNA matches it firmly.

>TRBJ2-7|TRBV2|-
CASRATGTSSYEQYF
TGTGCCAGCAGGGCGACCGGGACAAGCTCCTACGAGCAGTACTTC
>TRBJ2-5|TRBV6-1|TRBD2
CASSEGLAGVVETQYF
TGTGCCAGCAGTGAAGGACTAGCGGGAGTCGTAGAGACCCAGTACTTC
>TRBJ2-7|TRBV27|TRBD1
CASVGTGASYEQYF
TGTGCCAGCGTTGGGACAGGCGCCTCCTACGAGCAGTACTTC
>TRBJ2-6|TRBV9|-
CASSVGIEVGANVLTF
TGTGCCAGCAGCGTAGGTATAGAGGTGGGGGCCAACGTCCTGACTTTC
>TRBJ2-3|TRBV4-3|-
CASSQVGSVLGLTDTQYF
TGCGCCAGCAGCCAAGTCGGGTCTGTGTTAGGCCTCACAGATACGCAGTATTTT
>TRBJ2-1|TRBV30|-
CAWSVTGTRFDNEQFF
TGTGCCTGGAGTGTCACCGGGACCCGCTTCGACAATGAGCAGTTCTTC
>TRBJ2-6|TRBV5-4|-
CASSPTKGSGANVLTF
TGTGCCAGCAGCCCGACAAAGGGGTCTGGGGCCAACGTCCTGACTTTC
>TRBJ2-3|TRBV28|TRBD2
CASRGLADTDTQYF
TGTGCCAGCAGGGGACTAGCGGACACAGATACGCAGTATTTT
>TRBJ1-4|TRBV7-9|TRBD1
CASSGRDRGLTNEKLFF
TGTGCCAGCAGCGGCCGGGACAGGGGTTTAACTAATGAAAAACTGTTTTTT
>TRBJ1-1|TRBV7-9|-
CASRLSASEAFF
TGTGCCAGCAGACTATCAGCCTCCGAAGCTTTCTTT
>TRBJ2-5|TRBV18|-
CASSPRQQETQYF
TGTGCCAGCTCACCCAGGCAGCAAGAGACCCAGTACTTC
>TRBJ2-7|TRBV28|TRBD1
CASRATGGPPYEQYF
TGTGCCAGCAGGGCTACAGGGGGCCCACCCTACGAGCAGTACTTC
>TRBJ2-1|TRBV7-9|TRBD2
CASSRGREGYEQFF
TGTGCCAGCAGTCGGGGGAGGGAGGGGTATGAGCAGTTCTTC
>TRBJ2-1|TRBV7-8|-
CASSLPEFGSSYNEQFF
TGTGCCAGCAGCCTCCCCGAGTTCGGGAGCTCCTACAATGAGCAGTTCTTC
>TRBJ1-1|TRBV12-5|TRBD1
CASGLERGRTEAFF
TGTGCTAGTGGTTTGGAGAGGGGGCGCACTGAAGCTTTCTTT
>TRBJ2-7|TRBV29-1|-
CSVEEGQSSYEQYF
TGCAGCGTTGAGGAGGGACAGAGCTCCTACGAGCAGTACTTC
>TRBJ2-7|TRBV7-9|TRBD1
CASSSGGRTATYEQYF
TGTGCCAGCAGCTCAGGGGGCCGGACAGCTACCTACGAGCAGTACTTC